A selection of T cell receptor beta chains follows, all from one sample in a study of OX40 agonist ivuxolimab in advanced cancers. Some clones are missing from TCRdb's copy, which holds only in-frame ones; the method was immunoSEQ multiplex PCR. Among 60,000 or so clones listed, around 83% were seen once. The sample was CD4+ or CD8+ T cells sorted from blood, taken in a trial of the OX40 agonist ivuxolimab. These receptors were collected from an adult with an advanced solid tumor such as melanoma, head and neck, liver or kidney cancer. Each CDR3 is given with its conserved first and last residue.

>13|TRBJ1-1|TRBV6-1
CASSRRTDTEAFF
>14|TRBJ1-2|TRBV19
CASRETLTLYGYTF
>14|TRBJ2-1|TRBV5-8
CASSRDRGLNEQFF
>15|TRBJ2-2|TRBV11-2
CASSLSRGGAGELFF
>13|TRBJ2-2|TRBV6-5
CASRTGDTGELFF
>16|TRBJ2-7|TRBV7-6
CASSLDPLLARHEQYF
>15|TRBJ2-5|TRBV30
CAWKGMGGLEETQYF
>15|TRBJ2-3|TRBV7-9
CASATSGGAAHTQYF
>15|TRBJ1-6|TRBV2
CASSEFLSYNSPLHF
>14|TRBJ1-1|TRBV11-2
CASSRDRLNTEAFF
>12|TRBJ1-1|TRBV18
CASSQVGTEAFF
>14|TRBJ1-1|TRBV2
CASSTRQGRTEAFF
>17|TRBJ1-5|TRBV30
CAWSVGYAGTLNQPQHF
>17|TRBJ1-3|TRBV5-1
CASRLGFGSVSGNTIYF
>16|TRBJ2-5|TRBV7-9
CASSSIASAIQETQYF
>16|TRBJ1-1|TRBV2
CASSEARGTPNTEAFF
>15|TRBJ1-3|TRBV18
CASSGPSDFGNTIYF
>11|TRBJ2-1|TRBV20-1
CSARADNEQFF
>15|TRBJ1-1|TRBV5-6
CASSLIGGRNTEAFF
>17|TRBJ2-3|TRBV5-1
CASSLSFTGRTTDTQYF
>15|TRBJ2-5|TRBV21-1
CASSEDREVEETQYF
>14|TRBJ1-2|TRBV27
CASSGRQGRDGYTF
>12|TRBJ2-3|TRBV18
CASSPVGYTQYF
>15|TRBJ1-3|TRBV6-6
CASSYGGLKGNTIYF
>15|TRBJ2-5|TRBV5-1
CASSLQGLNQETQYF
>13|TRBJ1-1|TRBV7-6
CASSLNLGTEAFF
>16|TRBJ1-2|TRBV13
CASSSHDRGRAYGYTF
>16|TRBJ2-5|TRBV5-1
CASSLSFTGVMETQYF
>14|TRBJ1-5|TRBV30
CAWIQGTVDQPQHF
>15|TRBJ1-4|TRBV4-1
CASSQGLAENEKLFF
>14|TRBJ1-1|TRBV6-1
CASSETGGNTEAFF
>15|TRBJ2-2|TRBV18
CASSRGQSNTGELFF
>15|TRBJ2-1|TRBV4-1
CASSRSGTGGTEQFF
>14|TRBJ1-2|TRBV25-1
CASSEQGVVYGYTF
>17|TRBJ2-3|TRBV19
CASTLVFGGAPTDTQYF
>14|TRBJ1-4|TRBV5-1
CASSSRQGEEKLFF
>16|TRBJ2-5|TRBV4-1
CASSQDTGLASGTQYF
>11|TRBJ1-6|TRBV6-1
CASEGNSPLHF